These 23 T cell receptor beta chains share one sample of origin, sequenced in a study of cytomegalovirus exposure and HLA in healthy donors. Vbeta (60) and Jbeta (13) primers were used in the PCR. TCRdb keeps only in-frame clones here, not all; method: immunoSEQ multiplex PCR. Of 80,000 to 130,000 clones in the sample, roughly three quarters are singletons; the top ten hold roughly 3.7%. Sequenced: PBMCs. Receptors were obtained from a female donor in good health and CMV-seropositive.

V is TRBV7-9 and J is TRBJ1-2; unclear D gene. The length of the CDR3 is 13 residues. V was trimmed by 8 bases and J by 7 bases, leaving 17 bases between them. CDR1 is SEHNR and CDR2 is FQNEAQ in the germline V gene (reference sequence). The CDR3 loop reads CASYEAGNLGYTF. In DNA form, the CDR3 reads TGTGCCAGCTATGAGGCGGGCAACCTTGGCTACACCTTC.

The sample holds one count of this clone. The rearrangement joins TRBV5-1 to TRBJ2-7; tentatively, D is TRBD2 (5 bases). This CDR3 contains 16 residues. Trimming left V 2 bases short and J 2 bases short, with 17 bases between. CDR1 and CDR2 (germline): SGHRS, YFSETQ. CDR3 coding DNA: TGCGCCAGCAGCTTTCCCGAGAGGGAGACGGCCTACGAGCAGTACTTC. Encoded protein: CASSFPERETAYEQYF.

V usage is TRBV6-5 and J usage is TRBJ1-2; maybe TRBD1 (6 bases). Deletions cut 4 bases from V and 10 bases from J, with 25 bases between. This CDR3 comprises 16 residues. CDR1 is MNHEY and CDR2 is SVGAGI in the germline V gene. CDR3 coding DNA: TGTGCCAGCAGTTCGAGATCGGACAGTCTTAGAGGTGACTACACCTTC. Encoded protein: CASSSRSDSLRGDYTF.

This sequence joins TRBV7-6 and TRBJ1-4, with TRBD1 matching 7 bases. The junction had 9 bases not matched to a gene; V was cut back by 4 bases and J by 7 bases. CDR3 size: 15 residues. Germline assignment: CDR1 SGHVS and CDR2 FNYEAQ. CDR3 sequence: CASSSTGVPVEKLFF. The CDR3 bases are TGTGCCAGCAGCTCTACAGGGGTGCCGGTTGAAAAACTGTTTTTT.

The chain couples TRBV27 to TRBJ2-7; 9 positions match TRBD2. V trimming: 2 bases; J trimming: 5 bases; junction bases outside the gene matches: 4. CDR1 is MNHEY and CDR2 is SMNVEV in the germline V gene (reference sequence). The CDR3 contains 14 residues. CDR3 sequence: CASSLAGGPHEQYF. The CDR3 nucleotides are TGTGCCAGCAGTTTAGCGGGAGGGCCCCACGAGCAGTACTTC.

In this sample, this clone turned up once. The chain carries TRBV7-8 and TRBJ2-7; 9 nucleotides line up with TRBD2. Trimming cost V 2 bases and J 0 bases; bases outside gene matches: 5. Germline CDR1 SGHVS, CDR2 FQNEAQ. CDR3 size: 16 residues. Here the CDR3 reads CASSLSLAGSSYEQYF. Written as DNA, the CDR3 is TGTGCCAGCAGCTTAAGTCTAGCGGGGTCCTCCTACGAGCAGTACTTC.

This chain links TRBV6-5 with TRBJ2-7; D gene unclear. This CDR3 has 15 residues. Trimming took 5 bases from V and 7 from J, leaving 21 bases between them. The germline V gene encodes CDR1 MNHEY and CDR2 SVGAGI. The CDR3 sequence: CASSLWARPTREQYF. CDR3 nucleotides: TGTGCCAGCAGTCTCTGGGCCCGACCAACACGAGAGCAGTACTTC.

The V and J genes are TRBV7-9 and TRBJ2-3; TRBD1 agrees at 9 bases. The germline V gene encodes CDR1 SEHNR and CDR2 FQNEAQ (reference sequence). The CDR3 has 13 residues. The V and J ends lost 5 bases and 8 bases, in that order; junction bases with no gene match: 5. The CDR3 DNA sequence: TGTGCCAGCAGCGCGGACAGGGGAACTACGCAGTATTTT. Translating gives CASSADRGTTQYF.

The chain couples TRBV9 to TRBJ2-2; 10 positions agree with TRBD2. Germline V gene data show CDR1 as SGDLS and CDR2 as YYNGEE. With V trimmed by 0 bases and J by 8 bases, 22 bases remained unmatched. This CDR3 is 21 amino acids long. The chain's CDR3 is CASSVVDPTRVAGGIGGELFF. Here the CDR3 DNA reads TGTGCCAGCAGCGTAGTGGACCCGACGCGCGTAGCGGGAGGAATTGGGGGGGAGCTGTTTTTT.

The V and J genes are TRBV5-1 and TRBJ1-1, with D unresolved. V dropped 0 bases and J dropped 0 bases, with 9 bases sitting between them. Germline values: CDR1 SGHRS, CDR2 YFSETQ. The length of the CDR3 is 15 residues. For the CDR3, the DNA is TGCGCCAGCAGCTTGGAACAGCTCATGAACACTGAAGCTTTCTTT. Its translation is CASSLEQLMNTEAFF. The whole variable domain, filled in from reference TRBV5-1 and TRBJ1-1, reads KAGVTQTPRYLIKTRGQQVTLSCSPISGHRSVSWYQQTPGQGLQFLFEYFSETQRNKGNFPGRFSGRQFSNSRSEMNVSTLELGDSALYLCASSLEQLMNTEAFFGQGTRLTVV.

The rearrangement uses TRBV4-3 and TRBJ1-5; unclear D gene. V was clipped by 0 bases and J by 12 bases, with 12 bases between them. This CDR3 is built from 13 residues. Germline V gene sequence: CDR1 LGHNA, CDR2 YSLEER. The CDR3: CASSQDRYNGQHF. CDR3 DNA sequence: TGCGCCAGCAGCCAAGACCGCTATAATGGCCAGCATTTT.

Concerning this clone itself: One end of the junction fails to match germline, which may point to a read error. The V and J genes are TRBV6-1 and TRBJ2-5, with 8 positions matching TRBD1. CDR3 length: 15 residues. CDR1 is MNHNS, CDR2 SASEGT, per germline. The CDR3 sequence is CASSEGGQGGETQYF. The CDR3 DNA reads TGTGCCAGCAGTGAAGGCGGACAGGGCGGGGAGACTCAGTACTTC.

The chain recombines TRBV12-5 with TRBJ2-7; D possibly corresponds to TRBD2 (5 bases). The germline V and J ends were trimmed by 7 bases and 2 bases, with 12 bases remaining between them. The CDR3 is 13 amino acids. CDR1 and CDR2 (germline): LGHNT, FRNRAP. CDR3 in amino acids: CASALASPYEQYF. DNA for the CDR3: TGTGCTAGTGCTTTAGCGTCCCCCTACGAGCAGTACTTC.

The chain joins TRBV30 to TRBJ2-2; D gene ambiguous. Germline CDR1 reads GTSNPN; CDR2 reads SVGIG (reference sequence). This CDR3 region has 12 residues. With 4 bases removed from V and 1 base from J, the gap between germline ends came to 4 bases. In DNA, the CDR3 is TGTGCCTGGACCTGGAACACCGGGGAGCTGTTTTTT. It codes for CAWTWNTGELFF. Based on the CDR3 plus reference TRBV30 and TRBJ2-2, the full variable domain is SQTIHQWPATLVQPVGSPLSLECTVEGTSNPNLYWYRQAAGRGLQLLFYSVGIGQISSEVPQNLSASRPQDRQFILSSKKLLLSDSGFYLCAWTWNTGELFFGEGSRLTVL.

This chain connects TRBV13 to TRBJ2-1; 8 bases are a match to TRBD2. Per germline, CDR1 PRHDT and CDR2 FYEKMQ (reference sequence). The CDR3 has 14 residues. J lost 8 bases, V lost 1 base, and 4 bases had no gene match. The chain's CDR3 is CASSLVSGIDEQFF. The CDR3 nucleotides are TGTGCCAGCAGCTTAGTTAGCGGGATCGATGAGCAGTTCTTC.

The chain links TRBV27 to TRBJ2-1; TRBD2 matches at 13 bases. J gave up 8 bases and V 1 base, and 14 bases lay outside the gene matches. This CDR3 has 19 residues. Germline loops: CDR1 MNHEY, CDR2 SMNVEV (reference sequence). The CDR3 loop is CASSLYPPSTSGRTHEQFF. CDR3 coding DNA: TGTGCCAGCAGTTTATACCCCCCCTCGACTAGCGGGAGGACTCATGAGCAGTTCTTC.

The chain uses TRBV6-4 and TRBJ2-6; TRBD1 matches 12 bases. This CDR3 contains 15 residues. V shed 10 bases, J shed 2 bases, and the junction held 3 bases outside the gene matches. The V gene's germline CDR1 is MRHNA and CDR2 SNTAGT. The CDR3: CATGTGGAGANVLTF. CDR3 DNA: TGTGCCACCGGGACAGGGGGCGCTGGGGCCAACGTCCTGACTTTC.

As concerns this clone: Other DNA sequences in this sample translate to the same CDR3. This chain links TRBV25-1 with TRBJ2-1, with a weak D call TRBD1 (5 bases). The CDR3 consists of 14 residues. V was trimmed by 1 base and J by 8 bases, leaving 12 bases between them. Germline values: CDR1 MGHDK, CDR2 SYGVNS. Here the CDR3 reads CASSEWGKEHEQFF. The CDR3 DNA reads as TGTGCCAGCAGTGAATGGGGCAAGGAACATGAGCAGTTCTTC.

V and J are TRBV20-1 and TRBJ2-1; no reliable D call. The CDR3 contains 11 residues. V lost 4 bases to trimming and J lost 6 bases, with 7 bases between them. Germline values: CDR1 DFQATT, CDR2 SNEGSKA (reference sequence). As DNA, the CDR3 is TGCAGTGCTACCGTGCGCAATGAGCAGTTCTTC. Protein product: CSATVRNEQFF.

V and J are TRBV5-6 and TRBJ2-6, with TRBD1 matching 9 bases. CDR1 and CDR2 (germline): SGHDT, YYEEEE. The trim removed 0 bases at V and 4 bases at J, leaving 11 bases unmatched. This CDR3 spans 19 amino acids. The CDR3 nucleotides read TGTGCCAGCAGCTTGGCCTTAGACAGGGGGATGCCCGGGGCCAACGTCCTGACTTTC. Its translation is CASSLALDRGMPGANVLTF.

The CDR3 loop is CASSSSHRQGGEKLFF. CDR3 bases: TGCGCCAGCAGCTCTTCCCACCGACAGGGTGGGGAAAAACTGTTTTTT. The chain combines TRBV5-1 with TRBJ1-4, with 7 bases fitting TRBD1. The CDR3 has 16 residues. V lost 3 bases and J lost 8; bases outside the gene matches: 13. CDR1 and CDR2 from the germline V gene are SGHRS and YFSETQ. Full variable domain (missing parts from reference TRBV5-1 and TRBJ1-4): KAGVTQTPRYLIKTRGQQVTLSCSPISGHRSVSWYQQTPGQGLQFLFEYFSETQRNKGNFPGRFSGRQFSNSRSEMNVSTLELGDSALYLCASSSSHRQGGEKLFFGSGTQLSVL.

V usage is TRBV5-1 and J usage is TRBJ2-2; D gene uncertain. V gave up 6 bases and J gave up 0 bases, with 6 bases separating them. The V gene's germline CDR1 is SGHRS and CDR2 YFSETQ. The CDR3 contains 13 residues. The CDR3: CASNSANTGELFF. The CDR3 DNA is TGCGCCAGCAATTCCGCGAACACCGGGGAGCTGTTTTTT.

This chain joins TRBV9 and TRBJ2-1; 13 bases match TRBD2. Losses at the gene ends were 3 bases for V and 6 bases for J; bases not matched to a gene: 0. The CDR3 has 14 amino acids. Looked up from germline, CDR1 is SGDLS and CDR2 is YYNGEE. In DNA, the CDR3 is TGTGCCAGCAGCGGGACTAGCGGGGGCAATGAGCAGTTCTTC. It codes for CASSGTSGGNEQFF.